Each of the 20 T cell receptor beta chains below was sequenced from the same sample in a study of T cell clusters in autoimmune cytopenias. TRB rearrangements were amplified by touch-down multiplex PCR with mixed TRB-A/B primers. TCRdb reanalyzed the multiplex PCR reads, giving one entry per CDR3 protein sequence and no DNA. Its clone listing holds around 5,000 distinct CDR3 sequences. Each sample's input was around 250 ng genomic DNA, some 40,000 genome equivalents. This same sample was also part of a study on T cell repertoires in aging, cancer and after chemotherapy.

Sequencing was carried out using peripheral blood. These receptors all come from a human donor in good health.

CDR3 sequence: CASSSSQGIQETQYF. The chain combines TRBV6-2 or TRBV6-3 with TRBJ2-5; TCRdb's D call of TRBD1 is untestable without DNA. Germline CDR1 reads MNHEY; CDR2 reads SVGEGT. The CDR3 sequence is 15 residues long.

The V call is TRBV19, the J call TRBJ2-6; there is no DNA to check the TCRdb D call of TRBD1. The germline V gene has CDR1 LNHDA and CDR2 SQIVND (reference sequence). The CDR3 sequence is 17 residues long. The CDR3: CASSILQGASGANVLTF.

V gene TRBV6-5 combines with J gene TRBJ2-2. This CDR3 region has 15 residues. From germline, CDR1 is MNHEY and CDR2 SVGAGI. The CDR3 sequence is CASSSSGVGTGELFF.

J is TRBJ2-3 and V is TRBV10-3; the TCRdb D gene call, TRBD2, has no DNA to confirm it. Germline V lookup: CDR1 ENHRY, CDR2 SYGVKD. The CDR3 has 13 amino acids. CDR3: CASSAGLSDTQYF.

The chain is built from TRBV24-1 and TRBJ2-7; there is no DNA to check the TCRdb D call of TRBD1. The length of the CDR3 is 15 residues. Germline lookup yields CDR1 KGHDR and CDR2 SFDVKD. The CDR3 region is CATSLGTGAYEEQYF.

This chain uses TRBV6-5 with TRBJ1-6. The CDR3 is made up of 17 amino acids. Germline V gene lookup returns CDR1 MNHEY and CDR2 SVGAGI. CDR3 region: CASSYSVGKDFDSPLHF.

This chain links TRBV6-1 with TRBJ2-7; no DNA is available, so the TRBD2 call from TCRdb remains unchecked. This CDR3 contains 15 residues. Germline V CDR1 and CDR2: MNHNS, SASEGT. CDR3 amino acids: CASSEDGRSPYEQYF.

The chain employs TRBV28 and TRBJ1-1. CDR1 MDHEN and CDR2 SYDVKM come from the germline V gene. The CDR3 contains 12 residues. CDR3 loop: CASRRVNTEAFF.

V and J are TRBV19 and TRBJ1-2. The germline V gene has CDR1 LNHDA and CDR2 SQIVND (reference sequence). The CDR3 is 14 residues long. CDR3 in amino acids: CASSPNLGIYGYTF. The whole variable domain, filled in from reference TRBV19 and TRBJ1-2, reads DGGITQSPKYLFRKEGQNVTLSCEQNLNHDAMYWYRQDPGQGLRLIYYSQIVNDFQKGDIAEGYSVSREKKESFPLTVTSAQKNPTAFYLCASSPNLGIYGYTFGSGTRLTVV.

The J gene is TRBJ2-3, the V gene TRBV5-5; TCRdb's assignment of TRBD1 cannot be checked, as there is no DNA. The CDR3 is 13 residues long. Germline loops: CDR1 SGHKS, CDR2 YYEKEE (reference sequence). The CDR3 region is CASSPSRGDTQYF.

Its frequency marks this clonotype as medium-sized. CDR3 in amino acids: CASSISGLVGELFF. V usage is TRBV19 and J usage is TRBJ2-2; the D call from TCRdb, TRBD1, cannot be confirmed without DNA. This CDR3 has 14 amino acids. Per germline, CDR1 LNHDA and CDR2 SQIVND (reference sequence).

The V and J genes are TRBV6-5 and TRBJ1-5; TCRdb calls TRBD1, which cannot be checked without DNA. Germline V lookup: CDR1 MNHEY, CDR2 SVGAGI. The CDR3 covers 14 residues. The CDR3 spells CASWGRARNRPQHF.

The V call is TRBV19, the J call TRBJ2-7; TCRdb proposes TRBD1, but this gene call is untestable without DNA. Germline V gene sequence: CDR1 LNHDA, CDR2 SQIVND (reference sequence). This CDR3 spans 14 amino acids. Here the CDR3 reads CASSMRTGGIEQYF.

The chain recombines TRBV18 with TRBJ2-7; TCRdb's D call of TRBD2 is untestable without DNA. This CDR3 comprises 14 residues. Germline loops: CDR1 KGHSH, CDR2 LQKENI. The CDR3 region is CASSSTPIAYEQYF.

The chain carries TRBV18 and TRBJ2-2. Looked up from germline, CDR1 is KGHSH and CDR2 is LQKENI. The CDR3 contains 14 residues. The CDR3 reads CASSPPSPTGELFF.

The chain combines TRBV7-9 with TRBJ2-5; TCRdb reports TRBD2, a call that lacks DNA to check it against. Per germline, CDR1 SEHNR and CDR2 FQNEAQ (reference sequence). The CDR3 loop spans 14 amino acids. Here the CDR3 reads CASSLVWTSETQYF.

J is TRBJ2-7 and V is TRBV27. Germline assignment: CDR1 MNHEY and CDR2 SMNVEV (reference sequence). The CDR3 covers 14 residues. The CDR3: CASSFWTGAHEQYF.

The chain has TRBV19 and TRBJ2-7; TCRdb's assignment of TRBD2 cannot be checked, as there is no DNA. CDR1 and CDR2 (germline): LNHDA, SQIVND (reference sequence). The CDR3 runs 16 residues. The CDR3 loop reads CASSIAGLARPYEQYF.

This clonotype registers medium-sized by frequency. The V gene is TRBV29-1, the J gene TRBJ2-2; TCRdb reports TRBD2, a call that lacks DNA to check it against. CDR1 and CDR2 (germline): SQVTM, ANQGSEA. This CDR3 has 14 residues. The CDR3 loop reads CSVVFLAGRGELFF.

CDR3 region: CASLLGANTGDTQYF. The chain uses TRBV12-3 or TRBV12-4 and TRBJ2-3; TCRdb lists TRBD1, though no DNA is available to test this call. The CDR3 runs 15 residues.